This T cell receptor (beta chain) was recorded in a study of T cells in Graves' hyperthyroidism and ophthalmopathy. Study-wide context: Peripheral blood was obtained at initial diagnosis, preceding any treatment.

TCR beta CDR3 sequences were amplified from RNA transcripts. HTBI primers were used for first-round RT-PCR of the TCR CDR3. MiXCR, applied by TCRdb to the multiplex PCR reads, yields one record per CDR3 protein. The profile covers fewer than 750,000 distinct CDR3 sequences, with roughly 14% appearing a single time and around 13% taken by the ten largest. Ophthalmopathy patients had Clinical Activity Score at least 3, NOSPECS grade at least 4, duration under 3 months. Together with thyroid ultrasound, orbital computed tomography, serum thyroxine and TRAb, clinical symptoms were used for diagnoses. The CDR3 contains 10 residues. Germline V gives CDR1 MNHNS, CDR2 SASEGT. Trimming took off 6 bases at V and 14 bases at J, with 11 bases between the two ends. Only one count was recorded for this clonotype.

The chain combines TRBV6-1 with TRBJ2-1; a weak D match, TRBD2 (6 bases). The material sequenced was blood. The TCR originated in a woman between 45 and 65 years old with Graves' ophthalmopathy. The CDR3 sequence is CASRDYLKFF. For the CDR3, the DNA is TGTGCCAGCAGGGACTACTTGAAGTTCTTC.